This is a list of T cell receptor beta chains from one sample in a study of blood T cell repertoires in COVID-19. Sequenced by immunoSEQ multiplex PCR; TCRdb stores in-frame clones only, minus some. This sample has more than 200,000 clones, with approximately 81% found just once. The material sequenced was peripheral blood. These receptors were taken from a woman over 75 with acute or convalescent COVID-19. Each CDR3 is given with its conserved first and last residue. D genes are given only for firm matches. Rows may omit the clone size; those that give it use once, few, many or a size class.

abundance	v_gene	j_gene	len	d_gene	CDR3nt	CDR3aa
NA	TRBV3-1/TRBV3-2	TRBJ2-7	16	TRBD2	TGTGCCAGCAGCCAAGCGGCCACGGGGGGATCCTACGAGCAGTACTTC	CASSQAATGGSYEQYF
few	TRBV9	TRBJ2-1	13	NA	TGTGCCAGCAGCGTAATGACTAGCAATGAGCAGTTCTTC	CASSVMTSNEQFF
NA	TRBV19	TRBJ1-2	15	NA	TGTGCCAGTAACCACCCCCGGAGTTGGAACTATGGCTACACCTTC	CASNHPRSWNYGYTF
NA	TRBV19	TRBJ1-6	12	NA	TGTGCCAGTAGTCTGGGGCCGCCTCCCCTCCACTTT	CASSLGPPPLHF
NA	TRBV6-1	TRBJ1-2	14	NA	TGTGCCAGCAGTGAAGCGAGGAGGGCCCCAATCTACACCTTC	CASSEARRAPIYTF
few	TRBV4-1	TRBJ2-7	17	NA	TGCGCCAGCAGTTCAATTCCCGGGACAATGAGCTCCTACGAGCAGTACTTC	CASSSIPGTMSSYEQYF
NA	TRBV20-1	TRBJ2-2	13	NA	TGCAGTGCTAGTGGGGGGAGGACCGGGGAGCTGTTTTTT	CSASGGRTGELFF
NA	TRBV19	TRBJ2-7	15	TRBD2	TGTGCCAGTAGCGATCCGGGACTAGCGTACTACGAGCAGTACTTC	CASSDPGLAYYEQYF
NA	TRBV6-5	TRBJ1-2	13	TRBD1	TGTGCCACCAGAAGGACGACAGGGCAGGGCTACACCTTC	CATRRTTGQGYTF
NA	TRBV30	TRBJ1-2	15	TRBD1	TGTGCCTGGAGCAGGACAGGGGGGGAGGTCTATGGCTACACCTTC	CAWSRTGGEVYGYTF
NA	TRBV29-1	TRBJ1-5	13	NA	TGCAGCGTTGCAGAGGGTTACGGGCAGCCCCAGCATTTT	CSVAEGYGQPQHF
NA	TRBV7-2	TRBJ2-1	12	TRBD2	TGTGCCAGCAGCAAGTGGGAGGGTGAGCAGTTCTTC	CASSKWEGEQFF
NA	TRBV11-2	TRBJ2-2	17	TRBD1	TGTGCCAGCAGCCCGCGTGGGGACAGCCAGAACACCGGGGAGCTGTTTTTT	CASSPRGDSQNTGELFF
once	TRBV2	TRBJ2-1	16	NA	TGTGCCAGCACAGGGAATGTAGGTAGCTCCTACAATGAGCAGTTCTTC	CASTGNVGSSYNEQFF
NA	TRBV28	TRBJ2-2	16	TRBD2	TGTGCCAGCAGTTCAACCGGGACTAGGACGCACGGGGAGCTGTTTTTT	CASSSTGTRTHGELFF
NA	TRBV24-1	TRBJ1-1	12	NA	TGTGCCACCGGGGGGACCCATGGTGAAGCTTTCTTT	CATGGTHGEAFF
once	TRBV19	TRBJ2-1	13	TRBD2	TGTGCCAGTAGTGCCACTAGCGGGGTTGAGCAGTTCTTC	CASSATSGVEQFF
NA	TRBV6-5	TRBJ2-7	13	TRBD2	TGTGCCAGCTCGCGGGAGGAAGGCTACGAGCAGTACTTC	CASSREEGYEQYF
NA	TRBV5-4	TRBJ1-2	15	NA	TGTGCCAGCAGCTTGCGACACCTCGCTAACTATGGCTACACCTTC	CASSLRHLANYGYTF
NA	TRBV28	TRBJ2-6	16	NA	TGTGCCAGCAGTTCCGGACAGATCTCTGGGGCCAACGTCCTGACTTTC	CASSSGQISGANVLTF
NA	TRBV7-9	TRBJ1-3	15	NA	TGTGCCAGCAGTCGACAGAGCCTCTCTGGAAACACCATATATTTT	CASSRQSLSGNTIYF
NA	TRBV27	TRBJ1-6	15	TRBD1	TGTGCCAGCAGTTTTACCAGGCAGGGGGCCTCACCCCTCCACTTT	CASSFTRQGASPLHF
once	TRBV6-5	TRBJ1-3	14	NA	TGTGCCAGCAACAGGATACTCTCTGGAAACACCATATATTTT	CASNRILSGNTIYF
NA	TRBV7-2	TRBJ2-3	17	TRBD2	TGTGCCAGCAGCTTTGAGTTGCGCGGGAGGAAAACAGATACGCAGTATTTT	CASSFELRGRKTDTQYF
NA	TRBV29-1	TRBJ1-2	12	TRBD1	TGCAGCACTGGGACAGGGCGTTCTGGCTACACCTTC	CSTGTGRSGYTF
NA	TRBV28	TRBJ1-5	13	NA	TGTGCCAGCGGCGGAGGGTACGCTCAGCCCCAGCATTTT	CASGGGYAQPQHF
NA	TRBV5-1	TRBJ2-3	17	NA	TGCGCCAGCAGCCGAGCTGGACAGGGAGGGAGCACAGATACGCAGTATTTT	CASSRAGQGGSTDTQYF
NA	TRBV10-3	TRBJ1-1	15	TRBD1	TGTGCCTCGGGGGGAGCAGGGGGCATGAACACTGAAGCTTTCTTT	CASGGAGGMNTEAFF
NA	TRBV4-1	TRBJ2-3	14	NA	TGCGCCAGCAGCCAAGAAGGGGGGGGAGATACGCAGTATTTT	CASSQEGGGDTQYF
NA	TRBV30	TRBJ2-7	11	NA	TGTGCCTGGTCCGTAGACTACGAGCAGTACTTC	CAWSVDYEQYF
NA	TRBV7-9	TRBJ1-6	14	NA	TGTGCCAGCAGCTCGCCGGTTGTTAATTCACCCCTCCACTTT	CASSSPVVNSPLHF
NA	TRBV5-4	TRBJ2-5	15	TRBD2	TGTGCCAGCAGTTTGAGCGGGGGGGCCGAGAAGACCCAGTACTTC	CASSLSGGAEKTQYF
once	TRBV9	TRBJ2-7	15	TRBD2	TGTGCCAGCAGCGTATCGGCTAGCGGTTCCTACGAGCAGTACTTC	CASSVSASGSYEQYF
NA	TRBV29-1	TRBJ2-1	15	TRBD2	TGCAGCGTCACAGGGACTAGCGGGGGTACCAATGAGCAGTTCTTC	CSVTGTSGGTNEQFF
NA	TRBV27	TRBJ2-3	19	NA	TGTGCCAGCAGCCCCTTCATAACTGCAGGGTTCCCACCGACAGATACGCAGTATTTT	CASSPFITAGFPPTDTQYF
NA	TRBV24-1	TRBJ2-3	14	NA	TGTGCCACCAGTGATGCCCGAGACTTCAATACGCAGTATTTT	CATSDARDFNTQYF
NA	TRBV19	TRBJ1-4	16	NA	TGTGCCAGTACCCCTCTGGCGGGGACCTGGGAAGAAAAACTGTTTTTT	CASTPLAGTWEEKLFF
NA	TRBV15	TRBJ1-6	16	TRBD1	TGTGCCACCAGCAGAGATCTAGAGGGGGCGGCATCACCCCTCCACTTT	CATSRDLEGAASPLHF
NA	TRBV5-6	TRBJ1-5	12	NA	TGTGCCAGCAGCCCATCCCAGGGGCCCCAGCATTTT	CASSPSQGPQHF
NA	TRBV27	TRBJ1-6	12	NA	TGTGCCAGCAGTTACTTACGATCACCCCTCCACTTT	CASSYLRSPLHF
NA	TRBV2	TRBJ1-4	13	NA	TGTGCCAGCAGGCGGGGTTCTAATGAAAAACTGTTTTTT	CASRRGSNEKLFF
NA	TRBV3-1/TRBV3-2	TRBJ1-2	14	TRBD1	TGTGCCAGCAGCCTCGGACAGGGGGGCTATGGCTACACCTTC	CASSLGQGGYGYTF
NA	TRBV6-1	TRBJ2-3	15	TRBD1	TGTGCCAGCAGTGAAGACAGGGGTGGCACAGATACGCAGTATTTT	CASSEDRGGTDTQYF
NA	TRBV28	TRBJ1-5	13	TRBD1	TGTGCCAGCAGCGGACAGGGCAGTCAGCCCCAGCATTTT	CASSGQGSQPQHF
NA	TRBV28	TRBJ2-1	18	TRBD2	TGTGCCAGCAGTCGGCTAGCGGGAGGGTCGAGCTCCTACAATGAGCAGTTCTTC	CASSRLAGGSSSYNEQFF
few	TRBV5-4	TRBJ1-5	11	NA	TGTGCCAGCACAAACGGGGGGCCCCAGCATTTT	CASTNGGPQHF
NA	TRBV3-1/TRBV3-2	TRBJ2-7	15	TRBD1	TGTGCCAGCAGCCGCCCGGGACAGACGTCCTACGAGCAGTACTTC	CASSRPGQTSYEQYF
NA	TRBV7-3	TRBJ2-1	19	TRBD2	TGTGCCAGCAGCTTAAAACCCGGGACTAGTTCAGGGATCTACAATGAGCAGTTCTTC	CASSLKPGTSSGIYNEQFF
NA	TRBV12-3/TRBV12-4	TRBJ2-7	12	NA	TGTGCCAGCAGTATGAGACCCGGGGAGCAGTACTTC	CASSMRPGEQYF
NA	TRBV10-3	TRBJ2-3	15	TRBD2	TGTGCCATCAGTAGACAGCGGGGGACGGCAGATACGCAGTATTTT	CAISRQRGTADTQYF
NA	TRBV19	TRBJ2-6	18	TRBD2	TGTGCCAGTAGTATCGGACTAGCGGGGGTCTCTGGGGCCAACGTCCTGACTTTC	CASSIGLAGVSGANVLTF